Below, 17 T cell receptor beta chains from the same sample are listed, as sequenced in a study of blood T cell repertoires in COVID-19. Here immunoSEQ multiplex PCR was the method, and the copy in TCRdb shows in-frame clones only, minus some. Of about 200,000 clones listed, roughly 85% were seen once; the top ten hold 4.5% to 5%. Source material: peripheral blood. These TCRs come from an elderly woman with acute or convalescent COVID-19.

The CDR3 loop is CANHSGTSGSKETQYF. CDR3 DNA sequence: TGTGCCAATCATTCCGGGACTAGCGGGAGTAAAGAGACCCAGTACTTC. The J gene is TRBJ2-5, the V gene TRBV19; 14 positions match TRBD2. Germline V gene data show CDR1 as LNHDA and CDR2 as SQIVND (reference sequence). CDR3 size: 16 residues. Trimming at V came to 10 bases and at J to 3 bases, leaving 10 bases not matched to a gene.

The CDR3 reads CASSLATADEAFF. In DNA form, the CDR3 reads TGTGCCAGCAGCTTAGCCACAGCAGATGAAGCTTTCTTT. V usage is TRBV7-2 and J usage is TRBJ1-1; D is ambiguous. The CDR3 length is 13 residues. The germline gives CDR1 SGHTA, CDR2 FQGNSA. V lost 0 bases and J lost 7, with 9 bases in between.

The CDR3 is CASIGTSGRDYNEQFF. CDR3 coding DNA: TGTGCCAGTATCGGGACTAGCGGGAGGGACTACAATGAGCAGTTCTTC. The J gene is TRBJ2-1, the V gene TRBV19; 16 bases agree with TRBD2. This CDR3 contains 16 residues. CDR1 LNHDA and CDR2 SQIVND come from the germline V gene (reference sequence). The ends lost 7 bases at V and 3 bases at J; junction bases unmatched: 3.

DNA for the CDR3: TGTGCCAGCAGTTATATGCAGGGCGTTGGGGAGCAGTACTTC. This encodes CASSYMQGVGEQYF. The V gene is TRBV6-5, the J gene TRBJ2-7, with a weak D call TRBD1 (5 bases). The CDR3 is 14 amino acids. Germline loops: CDR1 MNHEY, CDR2 SVGAGI. The ends were cut back, 3 bases at V and 7 bases at J, with 16 bases in the middle.

The rearrangement uses TRBV12-5 and TRBJ2-5; D might be TRBD1 (6 bases). Trimming pared 8 bases from V and 4 bases from J, leaving 14 bases between. The CDR3 runs 13 residues. Germline loops: CDR1 LGHNT, CDR2 FRNRAP. The CDR3, as DNA: TGTGCTAGTCTCGCAGGGGTAGGAGAGACCCAGTACTTC. This translates into CASLAGVGETQYF.

The chain is built from TRBV2 and TRBJ2-7; D remains ambiguous. The CDR3 runs to 12 residues. Trimming stripped 8 bases from V and 0 bases from J, with 8 bases between. Germline V gives CDR1 SNHLY, CDR2 FYNNEI. CDR3 sequence: CASSRSSYEQYF. The CDR3 bases are TGTGCCAGCTCCAGAAGCTCCTACGAGCAGTACTTC.

A single count supports this clone. This chain joins TRBV6-5 and TRBJ2-2; the D gene is possibly TRBD1 (6 bases). Looked up from germline, CDR1 is MNHEY and CDR2 is SVGAGI. CDR3 length: 15 residues. The V end was cut by 4 bases, the J end by 5 bases, with 14 bases between. The chain's CDR3 is CASSFATGMTGELFF. CDR3 in DNA: TGTGCCAGCAGTTTTGCCACAGGGATGACCGGGGAGCTGTTTTTT.

This clone showed up just once. This rearrangement joins TRBV19 to TRBJ1-3, with TRBD1 matching 10 bases. Germline-derived CDR1 and CDR2 are LNHDA and SQIVND (reference sequence). This CDR3 is 16 amino acids long. V gave up 3 bases and J gave up 5 bases; unmatched junction bases: 7. The CDR3 loop is CASSIDLGQGRNTIYF. CDR3 DNA: TGTGCCAGTAGTATTGACCTGGGACAGGGGCGAAACACCATATATTTT.

The CDR3 is CASSTRLAGTDTQYF. CDR3 bases: TGTGCCAGCAGCACTCGACTAGCGGGGACAGATACGCAGTATTTT. The chain is built from TRBV7-2 and TRBJ2-3, with 11 bases lining up with TRBD2. The germline V gene encodes CDR1 SGHTA and CDR2 FQGNSA. The CDR3 is made up of 15 amino acids. The junction had 4 bases not matched to a gene; V was cut back by 5 bases and J by 3 bases. Supplemented by reference TRBV7-2 and TRBJ2-3, the full variable domain reads GAGVSQSPSNKVTEKGKDVELRCDPISGHTALYWYRQSLGQGLEFLIYFQGNSAPDKSGLPSDRFSAERTGGSVSTLTIQRTQQEDSAVYLCASSTRLAGTDTQYFGPGTRLTVL.

The chain links TRBV10-3 to TRBJ1-5; D is uncertain. CDR3 size: 15 residues. V lost 4 bases, J lost 2 bases, and 12 bases lay in between. Germline V gene data show CDR1 as ENHRY and CDR2 as SYGVKD. The CDR3 bases are TGTGCCATCAGTGTCTCGGGGAGCGGCAATCAGCCCCAGCATTTT. Protein: CAISVSGSGNQPQHF.

The chain links TRBV9 to TRBJ2-3; TRBD2 aligns across 10 bases. The CDR3 has 17 residues. After removal of 0 bases from V and 0 bases from J, the junction contained 4 bases not matched to a gene. Germline CDR1 is SGDLS and CDR2 is YYNGEE. CDR3 in amino acids: CASSVGLAGASTDTQYF. In nucleotides, the CDR3 is TGTGCCAGCAGCGTAGGTCTAGCGGGAGCCAGCACAGATACGCAGTATTTT. Complete variable domain (other parts from reference TRBV9 and TRBJ2-3): DSGVTQTPKHLITATGQRVTLRCSPRSGDLSVYWYQQSLDQGLQFLIQYYNGEERAKGNILERFSAQQFPDLHSELNLSSLELGDSALYFCASSVGLAGASTDTQYFGPGTRLTVL.

The chain carries TRBV29-1 and TRBJ2-1; 16 nucleotides match TRBD2. The CDR3 contains 17 residues. The V gene's germline CDR1 is SQVTM and CDR2 ANQGSEA. V lost 4 bases, J lost 4 bases, and 7 bases stayed unmatched. CDR3 amino acids: CSVGVGLAGGGYNEQFF. CDR3 nucleotides: TGCAGCGTTGGTGTGGGACTAGCGGGAGGGGGGTACAATGAGCAGTTCTTC.

The chain is built from TRBV20-1 and TRBJ1-6; TRBD1 aligns across 9 bases. Trimming took 3 bases from V and 10 from J; bases not matched to a gene: 10. The CDR3 runs to 15 residues. Germline CDR1 is DFQATT and CDR2 is SNEGSKA (reference sequence). The CDR3, as DNA: TGCAGTGCTAGTGGCCCCGGGACAGGGATCTCACCCCTCCACTTT. Encoded protein: CSASGPGTGISPLHF.

The chain joins TRBV11-2 to TRBJ1-5; 8 positions agree with TRBD1. The CDR3 runs to 15 residues. J lost 4 bases, V lost 3 bases, and 5 bases had no gene match. Germline CDR1 SGHAT, CDR2 FQNNGV. CDR3 in DNA: TGTGCCAGCAGCTTGGGGGACAGGAAAAATCAGCCCCAGCATTTT. Its protein product is CASSLGDRKNQPQHF.

This clone has only a few counts. V usage is TRBV5-1 and J usage is TRBJ2-7, with 9 bases matching TRBD1. CDR1 is SGHRS and CDR2 is YFSETQ in the germline V gene. This CDR3 contains 15 residues. Trimming cost V 4 bases and J 5 bases; bases outside gene matches: 10. The CDR3 is CASSRGRQGVDEQYF. For the CDR3, the DNA is TGCGCCAGCAGCCGGGGGCGACAGGGGGTCGACGAGCAGTACTTC.

This clone was recorded once. The genes are TRBV11-2 and TRBJ2-3; TRBD1 might be the D (6 bases). Trimming cost V 3 bases and J 0 bases, with 7 bases left between them. The CDR3 sequence is 14 residues long. CDR1 and CDR2 (germline): SGHAT, FQNNGV. CDR3 coding DNA: TGTGCCAGCAGCTTGACAGGCAGCACAGATACGCAGTATTTT. Protein sequence: CASSLTGSTDTQYF.

The chain employs TRBV6-5 and TRBJ2-1; TRBD2 agrees at 10 bases. CDR3 length: 15 amino acids. V lost 2 bases and J lost 10; bases outside the gene matches: 8. Germline lookup yields CDR1 MNHEY and CDR2 SVGAGI. The CDR3 DNA reads as TGTGCCAGCAGTTACACAGCGGGAGGGCCTTGGGAGCAGTTCTTC. It is translated as CASSYTAGGPWEQFF.